This T cell receptor beta chain stems from a study of shared clonotypes between healthy human individuals. On the study more broadly: Aged between 18 and 49, the donors were a couple of women and a few men. Study-level points and caveats: Owing to a small donor count, the genetic and exposure-history diversity represented was limited.

Donors were healthy HIV-negative adults without recently reported acute infections or vaccinations. Study processing details: ImmunoSEQ only sent back junction sequences with no quality scores, so filtering was done differently. The data were produced by immunoSEQ multiplex PCR, yet TCRdb's version contains in-frame clones alone and is incomplete. Clone size and V and J calls were adopted from that table, with D and trimming inferred from the DNA. The sample has a few hundred thousand clones; around 77% are singletons. The CDR3 is 17 amino acids. The trim removed 0 bases at V and 3 bases at J, leaving 10 bases unmatched. Germline CDR1 reads SGHNT; CDR2 reads YYREEE (reference sequence). Note on this clone: Its matching antigen is unknown.

This sequence was found in a woman aged 40 to 50 in good health. Some clones in this sample may be carry-over from other donors' samples. This sequence joins TRBV5-4 and TRBJ1-2; TRBD1 aligns across 8 bases. The specimen sequenced was PBMCs. Written as DNA, the CDR3 is TGTGCCAGCAGCTTGGGTCCCCGGGACAGGATTTACTATGGCTACACCTTC. This translates into CASSLGPRDRIYYGYTF.